A selection of T cell receptor beta chains follows, all from one sample in a study of blood T cells in healthy people across ages. TCRdb re-analysed the 5' RACE reads in MiXCR, keeping a single row per CDR3 protein. The data hold about 830,000 distinct CDR3 sequences, with 62% observed a single time. Sequenced: blood. These receptors came from a young man in good health. Both conserved end residues are part of each CDR3. Each record gives: V gene, J gene, D gene, clone size, CDR3 DNA, CDR3 protein. D genes are given only for firm matches. Where a row states a size, it is once, few, many or the class of an expanded clone; other rows omit it.

>TRBV7-9|TRBJ2-5|.|.
TGTGCCAGCAGCTTAGGAGCGGAGTGGGCAGCCAAAGAGACCCAGTACTTC
CASSLGAEWAAKETQYF
>TRBV27|TRBJ1-2|.|few
TGTGCCAGCAGTTTTAACGGTCTCTATGGCTACACCTTC
CASSFNGLYGYTF
>TRBV7-2|TRBJ2-3|.|.
TGTGCCAGCAGCTTAGTCCAAGCGCTTATCACAGATACGCAGTATTTT
CASSLVQALITDTQYF
>TRBV6-1|TRBJ1-5|.|.
TGTGCCAGCAGTGAAGTCGCCCTTCAGCCCCAGCATTTT
CASSEVALQPQHF
>TRBV7-6|TRBJ1-2|.|.
TGTGCCAGCAGCTCCTTCCGTAACTATGGCTACACCTTC
CASSSFRNYGYTF
>TRBV29-1|TRBJ1-2|TRBD1|.
TGCAGCGTTCTAAACAGGGGCGCCTATATCGGCTATGGCTACACCTTC
CSVLNRGAYIGYGYTF
>TRBV14|TRBJ2-1|.|.
TGTGCCAGCGCCGGGCCACGTGAGCAGTTCTTC
CASAGPREQFF
>TRBV12-3/TRBV12-4|TRBJ2-3|.|.
TGTGCCAGCAGTGCCGGGACCTATCGTAGGCAGTATTTT
CASSAGTYRRQYF
>TRBV4-2|TRBJ1-2|.|.
TGTACCAGCAGCCAAGGGGCAGGTACCTATGGCTACACCTTC
CTSSQGAGTYGYTF
>TRBV28|TRBJ2-3|.|few
TGTGCCAGCGGATCGTACCACGCAGATACGCAGTATTTT
CASGSYHADTQYF
>TRBV4-3|TRBJ1-6|TRBD1|.
TGCGCCAGCAGCCAAGATCGTATTCAGGCAGGGGGTAAATATTCACCCCTCCACTTT
CASSQDRIQAGGKYSPLHF
>TRBV7-8|TRBJ2-4|TRBD1|few
TGTGCCAGCAGCTTATATACCGGAACCGGGACAGGGGTCGAAAACATTCAGTACTTC
CASSLYTGTGTGVENIQYF
>TRBV7-9|TRBJ2-2|TRBD1|.
TGTGCCAGCAGCTCGGACAGGGGGCTGTACACCGGGGAGCTGTTTTTT
CASSSDRGLYTGELFF